The clone carrying this TCR beta chain was picked up one time. Its antigen is still unknown. This specimen belongs to a study of cytomegalovirus exposure and HLA in healthy donors. With 6 bases removed from V and 3 bases from J, the gap between germline ends came to 11 bases. CDR1 and CDR2 from the germline V gene are MNHEY and SMNVEV (reference sequence). The length of the CDR3 is 13 residues. PCR primers comprised 60 Vbeta and 13 Jbeta primers. The table came from immunoSEQ multiplex PCR; TCRdb's copy has only in-frame clones and leaves some out. The sample holds some 130,000 clones, 65% to 80% seen once. Study-level points and caveats: In an earlier analysis, about 87% or about 30%: the productive usage of most TCR beta V segments.

V is TRBV27 and J is TRBJ1-1, with a possible D match to TRBD1 (5 bases). Input material: PBMCs. The sequence was collected from a human donor in good health. CDR3 protein: CASSIIRDTEAFF. DNA for the CDR3: TGTGCCAGCAGCATAATCAGGGACACTGAAGCTTTCTTT.